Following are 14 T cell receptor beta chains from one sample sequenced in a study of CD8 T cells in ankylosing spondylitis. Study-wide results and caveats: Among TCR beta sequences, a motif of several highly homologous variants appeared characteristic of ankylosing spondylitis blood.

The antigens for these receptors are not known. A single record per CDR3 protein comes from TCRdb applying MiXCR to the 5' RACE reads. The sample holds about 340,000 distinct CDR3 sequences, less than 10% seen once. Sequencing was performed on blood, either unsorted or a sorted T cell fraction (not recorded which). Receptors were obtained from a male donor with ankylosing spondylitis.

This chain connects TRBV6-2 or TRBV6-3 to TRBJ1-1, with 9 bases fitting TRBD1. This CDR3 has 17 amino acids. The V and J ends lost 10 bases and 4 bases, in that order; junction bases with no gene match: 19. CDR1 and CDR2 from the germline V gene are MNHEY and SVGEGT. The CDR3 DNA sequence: TGTGCCATCTCCACCGGGACAGGGAGGGTTCGGGTCACTGAAGCTTTCTTT. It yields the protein CAISTGTGRVRVTEAFF.

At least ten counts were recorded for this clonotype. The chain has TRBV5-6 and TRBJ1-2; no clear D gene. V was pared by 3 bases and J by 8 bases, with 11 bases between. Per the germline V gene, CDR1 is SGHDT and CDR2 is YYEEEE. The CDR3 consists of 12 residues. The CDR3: CASSYPLTGYTF. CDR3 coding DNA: TGTGCCAGCAGCTATCCGCTGACGGGCTACACCTTC.

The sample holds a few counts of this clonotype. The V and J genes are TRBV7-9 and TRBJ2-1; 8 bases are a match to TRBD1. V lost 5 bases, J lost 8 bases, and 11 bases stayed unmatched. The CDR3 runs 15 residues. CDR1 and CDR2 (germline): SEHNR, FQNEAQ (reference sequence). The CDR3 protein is CASSRSDRGGDEQFF. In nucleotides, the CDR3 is TGTGCCAGCAGCCGTTCTGACAGGGGCGGCGATGAGCAGTTCTTC.

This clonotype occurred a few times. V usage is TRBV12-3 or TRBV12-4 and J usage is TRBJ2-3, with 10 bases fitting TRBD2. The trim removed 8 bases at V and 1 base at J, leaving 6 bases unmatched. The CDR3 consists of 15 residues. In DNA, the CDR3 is TGTGCCAGCGCCCCGGGGACTAGCGGCACAGATACGCAGTATTTT. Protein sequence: CASAPGTSGTDTQYF.

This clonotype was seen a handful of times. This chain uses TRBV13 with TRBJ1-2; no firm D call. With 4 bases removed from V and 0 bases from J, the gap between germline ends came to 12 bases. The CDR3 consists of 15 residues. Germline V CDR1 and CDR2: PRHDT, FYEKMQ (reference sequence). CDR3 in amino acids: CASSYGRPSNYGYTF. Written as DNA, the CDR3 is TGTGCCAGCAGCTATGGGAGGCCGTCTAACTATGGCTACACCTTC.

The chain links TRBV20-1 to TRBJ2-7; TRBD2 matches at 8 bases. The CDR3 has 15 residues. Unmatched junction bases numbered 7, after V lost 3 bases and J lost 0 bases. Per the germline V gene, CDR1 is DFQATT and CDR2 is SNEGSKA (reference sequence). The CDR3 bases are TGCAGTGCTAGCTCCGCGGGAGGAAACTCCTACGAGCAGTACTTC. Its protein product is CSASSAGGNSYEQYF.

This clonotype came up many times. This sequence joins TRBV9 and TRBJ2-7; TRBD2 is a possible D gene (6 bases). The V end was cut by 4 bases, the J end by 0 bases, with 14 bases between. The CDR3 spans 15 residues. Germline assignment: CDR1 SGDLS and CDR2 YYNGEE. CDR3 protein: CASSPGGGSSYEQYF. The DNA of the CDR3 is TGTGCCAGCAGCCCAGGAGGAGGGAGCTCCTACGAGCAGTACTTC.

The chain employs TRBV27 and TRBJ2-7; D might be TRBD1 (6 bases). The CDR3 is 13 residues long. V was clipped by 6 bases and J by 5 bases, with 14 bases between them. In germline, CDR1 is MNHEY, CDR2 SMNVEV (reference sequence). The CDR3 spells CASRAGTLDEQYF. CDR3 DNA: TGTGCCAGCAGGGCCGGGACACTCGACGAGCAGTACTTC.

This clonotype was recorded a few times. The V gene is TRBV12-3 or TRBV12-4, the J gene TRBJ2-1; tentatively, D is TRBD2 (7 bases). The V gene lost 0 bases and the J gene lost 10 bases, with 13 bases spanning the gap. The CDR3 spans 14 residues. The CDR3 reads CASSLAYREGEQFF. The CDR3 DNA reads TGTGCCAGCAGTTTAGCCTACAGGGAGGGGGAGCAGTTCTTC.

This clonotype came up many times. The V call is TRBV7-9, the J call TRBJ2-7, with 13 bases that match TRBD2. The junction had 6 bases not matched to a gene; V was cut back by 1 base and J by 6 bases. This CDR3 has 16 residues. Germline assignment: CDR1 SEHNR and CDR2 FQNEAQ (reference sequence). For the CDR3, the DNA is TGTGCCAGCAGCTTAGAAGGACTAGCGGGAGCGGGCGAGCAGTACTTC. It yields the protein CASSLEGLAGAGEQYF.

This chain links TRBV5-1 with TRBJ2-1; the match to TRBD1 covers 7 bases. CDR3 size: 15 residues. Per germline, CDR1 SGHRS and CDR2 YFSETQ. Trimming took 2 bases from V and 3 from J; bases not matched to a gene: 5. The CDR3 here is CASSFEGAGYNEQFF. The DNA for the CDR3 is TGCGCCAGCAGCTTTGAGGGGGCGGGCTACAATGAGCAGTTCTTC.

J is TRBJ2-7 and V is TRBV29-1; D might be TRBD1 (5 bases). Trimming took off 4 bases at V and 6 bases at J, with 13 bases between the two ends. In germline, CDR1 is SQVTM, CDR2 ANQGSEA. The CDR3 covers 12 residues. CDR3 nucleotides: TGCAGCGTTGGGGCAGGGCCGGGCGAGCAGTACTTC. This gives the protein CSVGAGPGEQYF.

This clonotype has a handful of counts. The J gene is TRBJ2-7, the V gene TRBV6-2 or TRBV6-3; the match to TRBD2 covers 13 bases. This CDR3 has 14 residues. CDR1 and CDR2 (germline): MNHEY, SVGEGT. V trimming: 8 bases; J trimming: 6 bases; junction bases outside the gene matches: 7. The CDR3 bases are TGTGCCAGCCTGAGGACTAGCGGGAGTACCGAGCAGTACTTC. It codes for CASLRTSGSTEQYF.

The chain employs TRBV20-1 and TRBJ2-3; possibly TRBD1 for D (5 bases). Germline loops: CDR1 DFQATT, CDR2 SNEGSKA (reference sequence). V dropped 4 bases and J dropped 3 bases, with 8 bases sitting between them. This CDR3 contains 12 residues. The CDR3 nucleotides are TGCAGTGCTACAGACAGAACAGATACGCAGTATTTT. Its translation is CSATDRTDTQYF.